This is a list of T cell receptor beta chains from one sample in a study of cytomegalovirus exposure and HLA in healthy donors. The assay was immunoSEQ multiplex PCR, and TCRdb's table has in-frame clones only and misses some. This table has 20,000 to 25,000 clones, about 78% appearing once. The sequencing input was PBMCs. Receptors were obtained from a man between 60 and 75 years old in good health and CMV-seronegative. CDR3s include the opening cysteine and the closing phenylalanine or tryptophan. D genes are given only for firm matches. Clone sizes are given selectively: once, few, many, or a class where the clone is expanded.

-,TRBJ1-1,TRBV2,-,TGTGCCAGCAGTGAAGCGCCGCGAGGGACTGAAGCTTTCTTT,CASSEAPRGTEAFF
TRBD1,TRBJ2-3,TRBV7-2,-,TGTGCCAGCAGCGCCGACAGGGGCTACGGAGATACGCAGTATTTT,CASSADRGYGDTQYF
TRBD1,TRBJ2-5,TRBV9,-,TGTGCCAGCAGCGTGGGACAGAAAATTCACCAAGAGACCCAGTACTTC,CASSVGQKIHQETQYF
-,TRBJ1-6,TRBV28,-,TGTGCCAGCCGGTCATTGAGCTCCTATAATTCACCCCTCCACTTT,CASRSLSSYNSPLHF
-,TRBJ2-3,TRBV4-1,-,TGCGCCAGCAGCCAAGGCGGTATCACAGATACGCAGTATTTT,CASSQGGITDTQYF
TRBD1,TRBJ2-7,TRBV6-1,-,TGTGCCAGTTGGGGGACAGGGGCGCACGAGCAGTACTTC,CASWGTGAHEQYF
-,TRBJ1-6,TRBV18,-,TGTGCCAGCTCACCACAAGAGGCCTCCACCTTCCTCTATAATTCACCCCTCCACTTT,CASSPQEASTFLYNSPLHF
-,TRBJ1-2,TRBV7-8,-,TGTGCCAGCAGCTTACAGGGCACCCCTTATGGCTACACCTTC,CASSLQGTPYGYTF
-,TRBJ2-2,TRBV4-3,few,TGCGCCAGCAGCCAAGATTTGAGAGGCCACCGGGAGCTGTTTTTT,CASSQDLRGHRELFF
TRBD1,TRBJ2-7,TRBV5-1,once,TGCGCCAGCAGCATAACCGGGACAGGGGTACGCGAGCAGTACTTC,CASSITGTGVREQYF
-,TRBJ1-2,TRBV2,-,TGTGCCAGCACCCCCATAGCTAACTATGGCTACACCTTC,CASTPIANYGYTF
-,TRBJ2-1,TRBV29-1,-,TGCAGCGTTGGCAGGACTGACAATGAGCAGTTCTTC,CSVGRTDNEQFF
-,TRBJ2-5,TRBV6-1,-,TGTGCCAGCAGGGCTCCTTCGACCCAGTACTTC,CASRAPSTQYF
-,TRBJ2-5,TRBV6-1,few,TGTGCCAGCAGTGAATCTCACAGACAGACCCAGTACTTC,CASSESHRQTQYF
TRBD2,TRBJ2-1,TRBV7-2,-,TGTGCCAGCAGCCGGGGGGGCGGAAGCTCCTACAATGAGCAGTTCTTC,CASSRGGGSSYNEQFF
TRBD2,TRBJ2-2,TRBV6-4,-,TGTGCCAGCAGCGACTCCGGGACTAGCTTAGCCGGGGAGCTGTTTTTT,CASSDSGTSLAGELFF
TRBD2,TRBJ2-1,TRBV19,-,TGTGCCAGTAGTATTCAACTAGCGGGAGCCTATGAGCAGTTCTTC,CASSIQLAGAYEQFF
TRBD1,TRBJ2-7,TRBV28,-,TGTGCCAGCAGTCCAGCCTACAGGGGCCTAGCCTACGAGCAGTACTTC,CASSPAYRGLAYEQYF
-,TRBJ1-3,TRBV28,-,TGTGCCAGCAGCCCGGGGTCAGGAAACACCATATATTTT,CASSPGSGNTIYF
-,TRBJ1-1,TRBV21-1,-,TGTGCCAGCAGCCCCTCGCCGGGGGAATCTGAAGCTTTCTTT,CASSPSPGESEAFF
-,TRBJ1-2,TRBV18,-,TGTGCCAGCTCACCACTTCTCGGTGGCAGGGGTGGCTACACCTTC,CASSPLLGGRGGYTF
-,TRBJ1-5,TRBV23-1,few,TGCGCCAGCACCCCGACAGAAGAAGGGGGGGGCAATCAGCCCCAGCATTTT,CASTPTEEGGGNQPQHF
-,TRBJ1-1,TRBV18,-,TGTGCCAGCTCAGGGCAATCCGTCTCAAAGAACACTGAAGCTTTCTTT,CASSGQSVSKNTEAFF
TRBD1,TRBJ1-5,TRBV9,-,TGTGCCAGCAGCGTAGTGTCCCGGACAGGGCCGACTCCCCACCAGCCCCAGCATTTT,CASSVVSRTGPTPHQPQHF
TRBD2,TRBJ2-1,TRBV6-1,few,TGTGCCAGCAGTGAAGCTAGCGGGGGGGCCAATGAGCAGTTCTTC,CASSEASGGANEQFF
-,TRBJ2-2,TRBV6-1,-,TGTGCCAGCAGTGTTAACCAACTCGGGGAGCTGTTTTTT,CASSVNQLGELFF
-,TRBJ2-4,TRBV5-1,once,TGCGCCAGCGCCTCAGGATCAGAAGCCAAAAACATTCAGTACTTC,CASASGSEAKNIQYF
-,TRBJ1-5,TRBV30,-,TGTGCCTGGAGTGAACAGGGAATTCAGCCCCAGCATTTT,CAWSEQGIQPQHF
TRBD2,TRBJ2-7,TRBV6-1,-,TGTGCCAGCAGTGAAGCCCAGCGGGGGCCCTACGAGCAGTACTTC,CASSEAQRGPYEQYF
TRBD2,TRBJ2-7,TRBV6-5,-,TGTGCCAGCAGTTACTCCAGCGGGAGGGCCGTCGAGCAGTACTTC,CASSYSSGRAVEQYF
TRBD2,TRBJ2-7,TRBV2,-,TGTGCCAGCAGTGTAGGGCGGGGGAGGAGCGAGCAGTACTTC,CASSVGRGRSEQYF
TRBD2,TRBJ2-7,TRBV28,-,TGTGCCAGCAGGGCTACTAGCGCAAGCTCCTACGAGCAGTACTTC,CASRATSASSYEQYF
TRBD2,TRBJ2-1,TRBV5-4,-,TGTGCCAGCAGCCGGACTAGCGGGGCCCTGCATGAGCAGTTCTTC,CASSRTSGALHEQFF
-,TRBJ2-6,TRBV7-3,few,TGTGCCAGCAGCTTTACGGGGGGCGGAACTGGGGCCAACGTCCTGACTTTC,CASSFTGGGTGANVLTF
TRBD1,TRBJ2-5,TRBV7-8,-,TGTGCCAGCAGCTTAGAGGGACAGAAAGAGACCCAGTACTTC,CASSLEGQKETQYF
-,TRBJ1-3,TRBV5-1,-,TGCGCCAGCAGCTTCGGTCCGGGAGGTTCTGGAAACACCATATATTTT,CASSFGPGGSGNTIYF
-,TRBJ1-2,TRBV2,once,TGTGCCAGCAGATCGGGGGTACCTAACTATGGCTACACCTTC,CASRSGVPNYGYTF
-,TRBJ2-7,TRBV5-6,once,TGTGCCAGCAGCTTGGGCCAGAGGTTAGAGCAGTACTTC,CASSLGQRLEQYF
-,TRBJ1-2,TRBV18,-,TGTGCCAGCTCACCCCCAATCGCGGGGAGCAGCTATGGCTACACCTTC,CASSPPIAGSSYGYTF
-,TRBJ2-3,TRBV6-4,-,TGTGCCAGCAGTGACAGCGGGAGCACAGATACGCAGTATTTT,CASSDSGSTDTQYF
TRBD2,TRBJ2-2,TRBV4-1,once,TGCGCCAGCAGCCAAGAGCCCTTGACTAGCGGGGGGGGGATGCGGACCGGGGAGCTGTTTTTT,CASSQEPLTSGGGMRTGELFF
-,TRBJ1-3,TRBV28,-,TGTGCCAGCAGCTCGCCTGCGGTTTCGAGAAACACCATATATTTT,CASSSPAVSRNTIYF
-,TRBJ1-5,TRBV7-2,-,TGTGCCAGCAGCTTACAGTACAGCCAAAATCAGCCCCAGCATTTT,CASSLQYSQNQPQHF
-,TRBJ1-2,TRBV2,-,TGTGCCAGCACACAACATAAATATGGCTACACCTTC,CASTQHKYGYTF
TRBD2,TRBJ2-7,TRBV5-6,-,TGTGCCAGCAGCTTGGTGGGAGGGACCTACGAGCAGTACTTC,CASSLVGGTYEQYF